The 17 T cell receptor beta chains below were found in one sample sequenced in a study of T-cell memory formation after mild COVID-19. A single record per CDR3 protein comes from TCRdb applying MiXCR to the 5' RACE reads. In the table there are over 250,000 distinct CDR3 sequences, about 15% of which are singletons. The material sequenced was PBMCs or a T cell subset sorted from them (not recorded which). Receptors originate from a man between 18 and 35 years old who had mild COVID-19 (a few samples of this study predate the infection). Cell type and time point are not known.

CDR3 nucleotide sequence: TGTGCCAGCAGCGGACTGTCTGGAAACACCATATATTTT. This codes for CASSGLSGNTIYF. The chain recombines TRBV6-5 with TRBJ1-3; D gene unclear. The CDR3 sequence is 13 residues long. Trimming removed 6 bases at V and 1 base at J, with 7 bases between. Germline V gene sequence: CDR1 MNHEY, CDR2 SVGAGI.

This clonotype was detected only a few times. This sequence joins TRBV9 and TRBJ1-5; unclear D gene. V lost 3 bases and J lost 2, with 3 bases in between. Per germline, CDR1 SGDLS and CDR2 YYNGEE. The CDR3 loop spans 12 amino acids. This CDR3 reads CASSAGNQPQHF. The CDR3 nucleotides are TGTGCCAGCAGCGCTGGCAATCAGCCCCAGCATTTT.

The CDR3: CASSWDSVYEQYV. Written as DNA, the CDR3 is TGTGCCAGCAGTTGGGACAGTGTCTACGAGCAGTACGTC. The chain couples TRBV6-1 to TRBJ2-7, with 7 bases identical to TRBD1. The CDR3 totals 13 residues. V shed 5 bases, J shed 3 bases, and the junction held 4 bases outside the gene matches. Per germline, CDR1 MNHNS and CDR2 SASEGT.

This clonotype appeared a few times. The genes are TRBV6-5 and TRBJ2-1; 7 bases agree with TRBD2. Trimming at V came to 7 bases and at J to 3 bases, leaving 9 bases not matched to a gene. Per germline, CDR1 MNHEY and CDR2 SVGAGI. CDR3 length equals 15 residues. CDR3 nucleotides: TGTGCCAGCACCCCGGGGCGGGGGAGCTACAATGAGCAGTTCTTC. The encoded protein is CASTPGRGSYNEQFF.

The V gene is TRBV5-6, the J gene TRBJ2-7; D not resolved. This CDR3 has 15 amino acids. V was trimmed by 0 bases and J by 0 bases, leaving 10 bases between them. Germline values: CDR1 SGHDT, CDR2 YYEEEE. Here the CDR3 DNA reads TGTGCCAGCAGCTTGGAGGTCTCAAGCTCCTACGAGCAGTACTTC. Amino acids: CASSLEVSSSYEQYF.

This clonotype was counted between two and nine times. The chain is built from TRBV7-9 and TRBJ2-3; D gene unclear. The germline CDR1 and CDR2 sequences are SEHNR and FQNEAQ (reference sequence). Trimming stripped 8 bases from V and 1 base from J, with 4 bases between. This CDR3 is 11 amino acids long. CDR3 amino acids: CASGGTDTQYF. For the CDR3, the DNA is TGTGCCAGCGGAGGCACAGATACGCAGTATTTT. Combining the CDR3 with reference TRBV7-9 and TRBJ2-3 gives the whole variable domain DTGVSQNPRHKITKRGQNVTFRCDPISEHNRLYWYRQTLGQGPEFLTYFQNEAQLEKSRLLSDRFSAERPKGSFSTLEIQRTEQGDSAMYLCASGGTDTQYFGPGTRLTVL.

This clonotype came up a few times. The chain is built from TRBV20-1 and TRBJ2-1; 8 nucleotides agree with TRBD2. The trim removed 5 bases at V and 0 bases at J, leaving 9 bases unmatched. Germline V gene sequence: CDR1 DFQATT, CDR2 SNEGSKA (reference sequence). The CDR3 is 16 residues long. The CDR3 protein is CSAAAFGGGSYNEQFF. The CDR3 nucleotides read TGCAGTGCTGCCGCCTTCGGGGGGGGCTCCTACAATGAGCAGTTCTTC.

This clonotype has more than one count but fewer than ten. CDR3 nucleotide sequence: TGTGCCAGCAGGCCCGACACAGATACGCAGTATTTT. Its translation is CASRPDTDTQYF. This chain connects TRBV7-2 to TRBJ2-3; D not resolved. The CDR3 has 12 residues. V lost 6 bases and J 2 bases, leaving 6 bases between the germline ends. CDR1 SGHTA and CDR2 FQGNSA come from the germline V gene.

The gene calls are TRBV9 and TRBJ2-2; weak D call: TRBD2 (5 bases). Germline V gives CDR1 SGDLS, CDR2 YYNGEE. V was cut by 0 bases and J by 5 bases, with 8 bases left in between. The CDR3 consists of 14 residues. The CDR3 DNA is TGTGCCAGCAGCGTAGGGTCGGGAACCGGGGAGCTGTTTTTT. This encodes CASSVGSGTGELFF.

V usage is TRBV7-2 and J usage is TRBJ2-1; 12 bases are a match to TRBD1. The CDR3 has 15 residues. After removal of 1 base from V and 6 bases from J, the junction contained 1 base not matched to a gene. The germline V gene has CDR1 SGHTA and CDR2 FQGNSA. The CDR3 DNA sequence: TGTGCCAGCAGCTTAGTGGGACAGGGGGCCAATGAGCAGTTCTTC. It specifies CASSLVGQGANEQFF.

The V and J genes are TRBV12-3 or TRBV12-4 and TRBJ1-1; D gene uncertain. The V gene lost 3 bases and the J gene lost 1 base, with 9 bases spanning the gap. This CDR3 is 14 amino acids long. CDR3 region: CASSFRWQNTEAFF. Here the CDR3 DNA reads TGTGCCAGCAGTTTTCGCTGGCAGAACACTGAAGCTTTCTTT.

This clonotype was counted a few times. The rearrangement links TRBV5-1 to TRBJ2-7; either TRBD1 or TRBD2 may fit D (5 bases each). The germline V and J ends were trimmed by 4 bases and 6 bases, with 14 bases remaining between them. From germline, CDR1 is SGHRS and CDR2 YFSETQ. The CDR3 runs to 13 residues. The CDR3 DNA sequence: TGCGCCAGCAGCGCGACGGAGAGGGGCGAGCAGTACTTC. Translating it yields CASSATERGEQYF.

This clonotype was counted only a few times. V is TRBV20-1 and J is TRBJ2-2; D remains unclear. V shed 4 bases and J shed 5 bases, with 5 bases lying between them. This CDR3 is 11 amino acids long. CDR1 and CDR2 (germline): DFQATT, SNEGSKA (reference sequence). The CDR3 reads CSAISTGELFF. The DNA of the CDR3 is TGCAGTGCTATTTCTACCGGGGAGCTGTTTTTT.

This clonotype was counted between two and nine times. The CDR3 sequence: CASSRGQGAVGDTQYF. In DNA, the CDR3 is TGCGCCAGCAGCCGTGGACAGGGGGCGGTTGGAGATACGCAGTATTTT. The rearrangement links TRBV5-1 to TRBJ2-3; 11 bases map to TRBD1. Losses at the gene ends were 4 bases for V and 5 bases for J; bases not matched to a gene: 9. This CDR3 comprises 16 residues. The germline CDR1 and CDR2 sequences are SGHRS and YFSETQ.

The chain recombines TRBV10-3 with TRBJ2-2; D is perhaps TRBD1 (5 bases). The V gene lost 5 bases and the J gene lost 2 bases, with 12 bases spanning the gap. The CDR3 has 15 residues. Per the germline V gene, CDR1 is ENHRY and CDR2 is SYGVKD. The CDR3 DNA follows: TGTGCCATCAGTAGCCCTGGACACAACACCGGGGAGCTGTTTTTT. This encodes CAISSPGHNTGELFF.

This clonotype was counted a few times. The chain couples TRBV7-3 to TRBJ2-2; D ambiguous. Trimming stripped 5 bases from V and 7 bases from J, with 17 bases between. From germline, CDR1 is SGHTA and CDR2 FQGTGA. The CDR3 has 15 residues. CDR3 nucleotide sequence: TGTGCCAGCAGCCCAGGCCCGGACGTGGTCGGGGAGCTGTTTTTT. Protein sequence: CASSPGPDVVGELFF. Combining the CDR3 with reference TRBV7-3 and TRBJ2-2 gives the whole variable domain GAGVSQTPSNKVTEKGKYVELRCDPISGHTALYWYRQSLGQGPEFLIYFQGTGAADDSGLPNDRFFAVRPEGSVSTLKIQRTERGDSAVYLCASSPGPDVVGELFFGEGSRLTVL.

The chain employs TRBV7-2 and TRBJ2-1; D could derive from TRBD1 or TRBD2 (5 bases each). The CDR3 consists of 17 residues. Germline V gene data show CDR1 as SGHTA and CDR2 as FQGNSA. The V end lost 6 bases, the J end lost 0 bases, and 18 bases lay between the germline ends. This CDR3 is CASSSTPGTDSYNEQFF. For the CDR3, the DNA is TGTGCCAGCAGTTCCACCCCCGGGACGGACTCCTACAATGAGCAGTTCTTC.